This T cell receptor beta chain was sequenced during a study of graft-versus-host responses after intestinal transplantation. Study-level background: Among the recipients, transplants were multivisceral, liver-intestinal, or isolated intestinal. Findings and caveats of the study: Early HvG declines after transplant were associated with peak circulating GvH clone levels. Recipient marrow held GvH clones, some first seen in ileum or blood.

Here immunoSEQ multiplex PCR was the method, and the copy in TCRdb shows in-frame clones only, minus some. This sample yields over 70,000 clones, of which around 91% are seen a single time; roughly 3.9% belongs to the top ten. The ends were cut back, 3 bases at V and 6 bases at J, with 11 bases in the middle. CDR3 length equals 14 residues. Per the germline V gene, CDR1 is MNHEY and CDR2 is SMNVEV (reference sequence). This clone occurred once. Its specificity is unknown. The receptor was derived from a human donor who was the organ donor for an intestinal transplant. This chain joins TRBV27 and TRBJ2-2; D is possibly TRBD2 (6 bases). The sequencing used unstimulated CD8+ T cells sorted from spleen or lymph node cells, collected before transplant. The CDR3: CASSFYGGPGELFF. In nucleotides, the CDR3 is TGTGCCAGCAGTTTCTATGGAGGGCCCGGGGAGCTGTTTTTT.